The 18 T cell receptor beta chains listed next were all sequenced from one sample in a study of tumor-infiltrating lymphocytes in localized non-small cell lung cancer. Using immunoSEQ multiplex PCR, the repertoire was profiled, and TCRdb retains in-frame clones only, with some absent. This sample has about 15,000 clones; roughly two thirds occur once, and the top ten carry around 6%. The sequenced sample consisted of lung tumor tissue. The source of these receptors is a human donor with non-small cell lung cancer.

Here the CDR3 DNA reads TGTGCCAGCAGCTTTCGACTAGCGGAGCTCACAGATACGCAGTATTTT. Translation gives CASSFRLAELTDTQYF. The V call is TRBV13, the J call TRBJ2-3; 9 bases line up with TRBD2. Trimming at V came to 3 bases and at J to 2 bases, leaving 6 bases not matched to a gene. There are 16 residues in the CDR3. Per the germline V gene, CDR1 is PRHDT and CDR2 is FYEKMQ (reference sequence).

The rearrangement joins TRBV5-1 to TRBJ2-5; D perhaps matches TRBD2 (7 bases). The CDR3 has 16 residues. The V gene's germline CDR1 is SGHRS and CDR2 YFSETQ. Trimming took 0 bases from V and 5 from J, leaving 17 bases between them. In DNA, the CDR3 is TGCGCCAGCAGCTTGGTGCCTAACAGGGAGGGTGAGACCCAGTACTTC. Protein: CASSLVPNREGETQYF.

The gene calls are TRBV7-8 and TRBJ2-7; 11 positions match TRBD1. This CDR3 is built from 15 residues. The germline V gene has CDR1 SGHVS and CDR2 FQNEAQ. V dropped 5 bases and J dropped 2; count of bases not matched to a gene: 5. CDR3 DNA sequence: TGTGCCAGCAGCAACCGGGACAGGGGGACCTACGAGCAGTACTTC. It yields the protein CASSNRDRGTYEQYF.

This clone came up a few times. V and J are TRBV19 and TRBJ2-3; D gene uncertain. CDR1 and CDR2 (germline): LNHDA, SQIVND (reference sequence). CDR3 length equals 12 residues. V lost 3 bases and J lost 6, with 7 bases in between. CDR3 coding DNA: TGTGCCAGTAGTATGCCGGAGGATACGCAGTATTTT. The encoded protein is CASSMPEDTQYF.

This sequence joins TRBV15 and TRBJ2-1; TRBD2 is a possible D gene (6 bases). From germline, CDR1 is LNHNV and CDR2 YYDKDF (reference sequence). V was cut by 3 bases and J by 4 bases, with 7 bases left in between. CDR3 length: 13 amino acids. As DNA, the CDR3 is TGTGCCACCAGCAGCGGGAGTTACAATGAGCAGTTCTTC. It yields the protein CATSSGSYNEQFF.

The chain recombines TRBV10-3 with TRBJ1-5; possible D gene TRBD1, 5 bases. This CDR3 has 16 residues. Per germline, CDR1 ENHRY and CDR2 SYGVKD. V was shortened by 4 bases and J by 2 bases, with 15 bases between the two germline ends. CDR3 coding DNA: TGTGCCATCAGTGCCGAGGGGCCGGGGGGCAATCAGCCCCAGCATTTT. Translated: CAISAEGPGGNQPQHF.

The chain joins TRBV27 to TRBJ2-7; D possibly corresponds to TRBD2 (5 bases). The germline V and J ends were trimmed by 3 bases and 1 base, with 13 bases remaining between them. Germline CDR1 and CDR2: MNHEY and SMNVEV (reference sequence). CDR3 size: 15 residues. The CDR3: CASSLGAGKSYEQYF. The CDR3 DNA reads TGTGCCAGCAGTTTGGGAGCCGGCAAATCCTACGAGCAGTACTTC.

J is TRBJ1-1 and V is TRBV11-3; weak D call: TRBD1 (5 bases). Germline lookup yields CDR1 SGHNT and CDR2 YENEEA. V was cut by 2 bases and J by 6 bases, with 10 bases left in between. The CDR3 extends over 13 amino acids. This CDR3 reads CASSLFQGAEAFF. In nucleotides, the CDR3 is TGTGCCAGCAGCTTATTCCAAGGGGCTGAAGCTTTCTTT. The complete variable domain, with remaining parts taken from reference TRBV11-3 and TRBJ1-1, reads EAGVVQSPRYKIIEKKQPVAFWCNPISGHNTLYWYLQNLGQGPELLIRYENEEAVDDSQLPKDRFSAERLKGVDSTLKIQPAELGDSAVYLCASSLFQGAEAFFGQGTRLTVV.

The chain employs TRBV6-1 and TRBJ2-5; perhaps D is TRBD1 or TRBD2 (5 bases each). From germline, CDR1 is MNHNS and CDR2 SASEGT. The CDR3 contains 14 residues. V gave up 1 base and J gave up 1 base, with 7 bases separating them. CDR3 amino acids: CASSEGGPQETQYF. As DNA, the CDR3 is TGTGCCAGCAGTGAAGGGGGACCCCAAGAGACCCAGTACTTC.

The gene calls are TRBV6-5 and TRBJ1-1; the D is unclear. V was trimmed by 2 bases and J by 7 bases, leaving 11 bases between them. This CDR3 region has 13 residues. Germline-derived CDR1 and CDR2 are MNHEY and SVGAGI. The CDR3 loop is CASSYRGEREAFF. Here the CDR3 DNA reads TGTGCCAGCAGTTACCGCGGAGAACGTGAAGCTTTCTTT.

This chain uses TRBV30 with TRBJ2-7; possible D gene TRBD1, 6 bases. The CDR3 runs 13 residues. V was pared by 1 base and J by 5 bases, with 12 bases between. Germline loops: CDR1 GTSNPN, CDR2 SVGIG (reference sequence). Written as DNA, the CDR3 is TGTGCCTGGAGTGGGGGGCATGGTGACGAGCAGTACTTC. This codes for CAWSGGHGDEQYF. Using reference TRBV30 and TRBJ2-7 for the parts outside the CDR3, the full variable domain is SQTIHQWPATLVQPVGSPLSLECTVEGTSNPNLYWYRQAAGRGLQLLFYSVGIGQISSEVPQNLSASRPQDRQFILSSKKLLLSDSGFYLCAWSGGHGDEQYFGPGTRLTVT.

The rearrangement joins TRBV7-2 to TRBJ2-7; 11 bases are shared with TRBD2. There are 14 residues in the CDR3. Germline values: CDR1 SGHTA, CDR2 FQGNSA. Unmatched junction bases numbered 1, after V lost 3 bases and J lost 3 bases. CDR3 in DNA: TGTGCCAGCAGCTTGGGACTAGCGGTCTACGAGCAGTACTTC. It codes for CASSLGLAVYEQYF.

In this sample, this clone turned up once. The chain joins TRBV7-2 to TRBJ1-1, with D unresolved. Germline V gene data show CDR1 as SGHTA and CDR2 as FQGNSA. Trimming removed 8 bases from V and 4 bases from J, with 14 bases in between. CDR3 size: 13 residues. The CDR3 loop reads CASAVQRGTEAFF. The CDR3 DNA reads TGTGCCAGCGCGGTACAGCGGGGCACTGAAGCTTTCTTT.

The chain carries TRBV7-9 and TRBJ2-2; 7 nucleotides agree with TRBD1. Germline CDR1 SEHNR, CDR2 FQNEAQ (reference sequence). The CDR3 length is 14 residues. V trimming: 5 bases; J trimming: 5 bases; junction bases outside the gene matches: 5. The CDR3 sequence: CASSDHRGTGELFF. The DNA for the CDR3 is TGTGCCAGCAGCGATCACAGGGGAACCGGGGAGCTGTTTTTT.

The chain is built from TRBV7-2 and TRBJ2-1; weak D call: TRBD1 (6 bases). This CDR3 is 13 amino acids long. CDR1 SGHTA and CDR2 FQGNSA come from the germline V gene. Trimming removed 1 base from V and 10 bases from J, with 11 bases in between. CDR3 sequence reads: CASSLGGDTEQFF. The CDR3 nucleotides read TGTGCCAGCAGCTTAGGAGGGGACACCGAGCAGTTCTTC.

The genes are TRBV29-1 and TRBJ2-2; D could derive from TRBD1 or TRBD2 (6 bases each). The CDR3 runs 13 residues. V shed 5 bases and J shed 4 bases, with 11 bases lying between them. Germline V gene sequence: CDR1 SQVTM, CDR2 ANQGSEA. CDR3 loop: CSVSPGATGELFF. CDR3 sequence (DNA): TGCAGCGTTTCTCCGGGGGCCACCGGGGAGCTGTTTTTT.

The V and J genes are TRBV11-2 and TRBJ2-3, with TRBD2 matching 12 bases. CDR3 length equals 15 residues. Germline CDR1 is SGHAT and CDR2 is FQNNGV. Trimming at V came to 5 bases and at J to 2 bases, leaving 2 bases not matched to a gene. CDR3 coding DNA: TGTGCCAGCAGCACTAGCGGGAGGACCACAGATACGCAGTATTTT. This translates into CASSTSGRTTDTQYF.

This clone was detected once. In DNA, the CDR3 is TGTGCCAGCAGCTTAGCCCGGACAGGGGGAAGCGAAAAACTGTTTTTT. It encodes CASSLARTGGSEKLFF. The V and J genes are TRBV7-2 and TRBJ1-4, with 10 bases that match TRBD1. The germline CDR1 and CDR2 sequences are SGHTA and FQGNSA. There are 16 residues in the CDR3. With V trimmed by 0 bases and J by 8 bases, 6 bases remained unmatched.